One sample yielded the 31 T cell receptor beta chains listed below, sequenced in a study of shared clonotypes between healthy human individuals. TCRdb's copy holds only in-frame clones and misses some; the assay was immunoSEQ multiplex PCR. The data show about 1.5 million clones, 95% to 99% seen once. Sequencing was carried out using naive CD4+ T cells sorted from blood. Stated subset: CD45RA+ positively selected. Receptors were obtained from a man between 25 and 39 years old in good health.

The chain links TRBV5-1 to TRBJ1-2; TRBD1 might be the D (5 bases). Trimming took 4 bases from V and 8 from J, leaving 12 bases between them. Germline V gives CDR1 SGHRS, CDR2 YFSETQ. CDR3 length: 12 residues. The CDR3 coding sequence is TGCGCCAGCAGCATGGGGGGATACGGCTACACCTTC. Protein sequence: CASSMGGYGYTF.

Concerning this clone: The sample carries other DNA sequences with the same CDR3. This rearrangement joins TRBV9 to TRBJ2-1; 8 bases are a match to TRBD2. The germline V gene encodes CDR1 SGDLS and CDR2 YYNGEE. The V segment lost 0 bases and the J segment 6 bases; nucleotides outside the gene matches: 5. This CDR3 has 15 residues. CDR3 amino acids: CASSVAGTSSNEQFF. Written as DNA, the CDR3 is TGTGCCAGCAGCGTAGCCGGGACTAGTAGCAATGAGCAGTTCTTC.

The CDR3 is CASSWDSNYNEQFF. CDR3 bases: TGTGCCAGCAGTTGGGACAGCAACTACAATGAGCAGTTCTTC. The gene calls are TRBV6-9 and TRBJ2-1, with 7 bases matching TRBD1. The CDR3 runs to 14 residues. Germline CDR1 and CDR2: MNHGY and SVAAGI. J was trimmed by 3 bases and V by 4 bases; bases with no gene match: 3.

Concerning this clone itself: This sample includes further DNA sequences coding for the same CDR3. V usage is TRBV28 and J usage is TRBJ1-2; D may be TRBD1 (6 bases). Germline-derived CDR1 and CDR2 are MDHEN and SYDVKM. The CDR3 is made up of 12 amino acids. The V and J ends lost 5 bases and 4 bases respectively, with 8 bases between them. The CDR3, as DNA: TGTGCCAGCAGTCAGGACAGCTATGGCTACACCTTC. Protein sequence: CASSQDSYGYTF.

The rearrangement uses TRBV28 and TRBJ1-5; 9 positions agree with TRBD1. Trimming removed 3 bases from V and 5 bases from J; junction bases left unmatched: 5. This CDR3 is 15 amino acids long. Per germline, CDR1 MDHEN and CDR2 SYDVKM. The CDR3 region has the DNA TGTGCCAGCAGTTTCCAACAGGGGGCGGATCAGCCCCAGCATTTT. It encodes CASSFQQGADQPQHF.

The chain has TRBV27 and TRBJ1-1, with TRBD1 matching over 8 bases. After removal of 5 bases from V and 1 base from J, the junction contained 9 bases not matched to a gene. In germline, CDR1 is MNHEY, CDR2 SMNVEV (reference sequence). The CDR3 spans 16 residues. CDR3 region: CASSPRTGQRNTEAFF. CDR3 DNA sequence: TGTGCCAGCAGTCCCCGGACAGGGCAGAGGAACACTGAAGCTTTCTTT.

The CDR3 is CASVSGGTDTQYF. The CDR3 DNA reads TGTGCCAGCGTAAGCGGCGGCACAGATACGCAGTATTTT. The chain joins TRBV25-1 to TRBJ2-3, with a possible D match to TRBD2 (5 bases). V was clipped by 8 bases and J by 1 base, with 10 bases between them. Germline-derived CDR1 and CDR2 are MGHDK and SYGVNS. CDR3 length: 13 residues.

V usage is TRBV6-1 and J usage is TRBJ1-1, with D tentatively TRBD1 (5 bases). Germline loops: CDR1 MNHNS, CDR2 SASEGT. There are 16 residues in the CDR3. The V and J ends lost 0 bases and 1 base respectively, with 12 bases between them. CDR3 DNA sequence: TGTGCCAGCAGTGAAGCTATCCTGGGGGGGAACACTGAAGCTTTCTTT. Translation: CASSEAILGGNTEAFF.

The chain is built from TRBV7-3 and TRBJ2-1, with 7 bases identical to TRBD1. The trim removed 5 bases at V and 0 bases at J, leaving 4 bases unmatched. The CDR3 is made up of 15 amino acids. Germline V CDR1 and CDR2: SGHTA, FQGTGA. The CDR3 spells CASSPRGSSYNEQFF. CDR3 sequence (DNA): TGTGCCAGCAGCCCCAGGGGGAGCTCCTACAATGAGCAGTTCTTC. Variable domain in full (rest from reference TRBV7-3 and TRBJ2-1): GAGVSQTPSNKVTEKGKYVELRCDPISGHTALYWYRQSLGQGPEFLIYFQGTGAADDSGLPNDRFFAVRPEGSVSTLKIQRTERGDSAVYLCASSPRGSSYNEQFFGPGTRLTVL.

The chain has TRBV9 and TRBJ2-1, with 15 positions matching TRBD2. This CDR3 has 21 amino acids. V lost 1 base, J lost 6 bases, and 17 bases stayed unmatched. CDR1 and CDR2 (germline): SGDLS, YYNGEE. The CDR3 region is CASSVTSWTSGRAIGGNEQFF. CDR3 DNA: TGTGCCAGCAGCGTAACTAGTTGGACTAGCGGGAGGGCCATCGGGGGCAATGAGCAGTTCTTC.

V and J are TRBV7-2 and TRBJ2-7; 7 bases line up with TRBD1. Germline V lookup: CDR1 SGHTA, CDR2 FQGNSA. Trimming at V came to 0 bases and at J to 2 bases, leaving 7 bases not matched to a gene. The CDR3 is 16 residues long. CDR3 DNA sequence: TGTGCCAGCAGCTTAGCCCCCCAGGGGGTCCCCTACGAGCAGTACTTC. This sequence encodes CASSLAPQGVPYEQYF.

The chain combines TRBV18 with TRBJ2-7; 8 positions agree with TRBD1. This CDR3 comprises 15 residues. Germline V lookup: CDR1 KGHSH, CDR2 LQKENI. Unmatched junction bases numbered 5, after V lost 2 bases and J lost 2 bases. As DNA, the CDR3 is TGTGCCAGCTCACCATACCAGGACAGGGCCTACGAGCAGTACTTC. Translated: CASSPYQDRAYEQYF. Filled out from reference TRBV18 and TRBJ2-7, the complete variable domain reads NAGVMQNPRHLVRRRGQEARLRCSPMKGHSHVYWYRQLPEEGLKFMVYLQKENIIDESGMPKERFSAEFPKEGPSILRIQQVVRGDSAAYFCASSPYQDRAYEQYFGPGTRLTVT.

The CDR3 DNA reads TGTGCCAGCAAGGGACTAGCGGGAAGGAGCTCCTACAATGAGCAGTTCTTC. Protein sequence: CASKGLAGRSSYNEQFF. This sequence joins TRBV27 and TRBJ2-1, with 13 bases fitting TRBD2. V gave up 7 bases and J gave up 0 bases; unmatched junction bases: 6. The CDR3 has 17 amino acids. The germline CDR1 and CDR2 sequences are MNHEY and SMNVEV (reference sequence).

V is TRBV15 and J is TRBJ2-1, with TRBD1 matching 7 bases. Germline V gives CDR1 LNHNV, CDR2 YYDKDF (reference sequence). The CDR3 spans 15 residues. J was trimmed by 5 bases and V by 2 bases; bases with no gene match: 6. This CDR3 is CATSRRQGDHNEQFF. CDR3 DNA sequence: TGTGCCACCAGCAGACGACAGGGAGACCACAATGAGCAGTTCTTC.

This chain links TRBV27 with TRBJ1-2; TRBD1 matches at 9 bases. The CDR3 consists of 14 residues. From germline, CDR1 is MNHEY and CDR2 SMNVEV (reference sequence). The trim removed 5 bases at V and 6 bases at J, leaving 7 bases unmatched. CDR3 amino acids: CASSPWGQGHGYTF. CDR3 in DNA: TGTGCCAGCAGTCCGTGGGGACAGGGACATGGCTACACCTTC.

The CDR3 reads CASSFRQGRDEQYF. The CDR3 DNA reads as TGTGCCAGCAGCTTCAGACAGGGGCGGGACGAGCAGTACTTC. V and J are TRBV11-3 and TRBJ2-7; 8 bases are shared with TRBD1. J gave up 5 bases and V 3 bases, and 6 bases lay outside the gene matches. CDR3 length: 14 amino acids. Germline CDR1 and CDR2: SGHNT and YENEEA.

J is TRBJ1-5 and V is TRBV28; the D gene is possibly TRBD1 (5 bases). Germline loops: CDR1 MDHEN, CDR2 SYDVKM. Trimming removed 5 bases at V and 4 bases at J, with 24 bases between. The CDR3 is 18 amino acids. The CDR3 is CASSPPRPGPRINQPQHF. CDR3 in DNA: TGTGCCAGCAGTCCCCCCCGACCGGGACCGAGAATAAATCAGCCCCAGCATTTT.

CDR3 sequence: CASSPSRLTLNTEAFF. The CDR3 DNA reads TGCGCCAGCAGCCCCTCACGGTTAACGCTGAACACTGAAGCTTTCTTT. The chain employs TRBV5-1 and TRBJ1-1, with D hard to call. This CDR3 is 16 amino acids long. Germline V gene sequence: CDR1 SGHRS, CDR2 YFSETQ. With 4 bases removed from V and 0 bases from J, the gap between germline ends came to 16 bases.

The rearrangement joins TRBV29-1 to TRBJ2-7; the match to TRBD1 covers 8 bases. Trimming cost V 7 bases and J 0 bases; bases outside gene matches: 11. In germline, CDR1 is SQVTM, CDR2 ANQGSEA. This CDR3 is 15 amino acids long. The CDR3 coding sequence is TGCAGCGGACGGACAGGGCGTTTCGGCTCCTACGAGCAGTACTTC. Translation: CSGRTGRFGSYEQYF.

This rearrangement joins TRBV15 to TRBJ1-2; D is unresolved. V was cut by 1 base and J by 10 bases, with 10 bases left in between. Germline V gives CDR1 LNHNV, CDR2 YYDKDF (reference sequence). CDR3 length: 12 residues. The CDR3, as DNA: TGTGCCACCAGCAGAGGTGGACCCTCCTACACCTTC. It yields the protein CATSRGGPSYTF.

This chain links TRBV19 with TRBJ2-1; D is perhaps TRBD1 (5 bases). Germline CDR1 reads LNHDA; CDR2 reads SQIVND (reference sequence). The CDR3 totals 13 residues. Deletions cut 2 bases from V and 5 bases from J, with 7 bases between. The CDR3 nucleotides read TGTGCCAGTAGTATAAGGGGCCACAATGAGCAGTTCTTC. This encodes CASSIRGHNEQFF. Looking up the rest from reference TRBV19 and TRBJ2-1 gives the full variable domain: DGGITQSPKYLFRKEGQNVTLSCEQNLNHDAMYWYRQDPGQGLRLIYYSQIVNDFQKGDIAEGYSVSREKKESFPLTVTSAQKNPTAFYLCASSIRGHNEQFFGPGTRLTVL.

This clone came up once. The V call is TRBV7-3, the J call TRBJ2-1; maybe TRBD1 (5 bases). Trimming took 5 bases from V and 7 from J, leaving 12 bases between them. Germline CDR1 is SGHTA and CDR2 is FQGTGA. The CDR3 length is 13 residues. CDR3 sequence reads: CASSELTDNEQFF. The CDR3 region has the DNA TGTGCCAGCAGCGAACTGACAGATAATGAGCAGTTCTTC. The full variable domain, completed using reference TRBV7-3 and TRBJ2-1, is GAGVSQTPSNKVTEKGKYVELRCDPISGHTALYWYRQSLGQGPEFLIYFQGTGAADDSGLPNDRFFAVRPEGSVSTLKIQRTERGDSAVYLCASSELTDNEQFFGPGTRLTVL.

This clone was counted once. The J gene is TRBJ2-3, the V gene TRBV4-1, with a tentative D call TRBD2 (6 bases). The CDR3 is 15 residues long. With 4 bases removed from V and 1 base from J, the gap between germline ends came to 12 bases. Germline V gene lookup returns CDR1 MGHRA and CDR2 YSYEKL. The CDR3 DNA is TGCGCCAGCAGCCGCCAGCGGGCGGGCACAGATACGCAGTATTTT. Its translation: CASSRQRAGTDTQYF.

This chain joins TRBV29-1 and TRBJ1-5, with a possible D match to TRBD1 (5 bases). Trimming removed 6 bases from V and 0 bases from J, with 12 bases in between. Germline lookup yields CDR1 SQVTM and CDR2 ANQGSEA. The CDR3 is 14 residues long. The CDR3 coding sequence is TGCAGCGTGACCGCCCAGGGTAGCAATCAGCCCCAGCATTTT. Amino acids: CSVTAQGSNQPQHF.

This clone was detected only once. This chain joins TRBV6-4 and TRBJ2-4; unclear D gene. The germline V and J ends were trimmed by 8 bases and 5 bases, with 10 bases remaining between them. Germline CDR1 reads MRHNA; CDR2 reads SNTAGT. This CDR3 contains 12 residues. The CDR3 coding sequence is TGTGCCAGCCGGTCTAGGGAAAACATTCAGTACTTC. Protein product: CASRSRENIQYF.

The V and J genes are TRBV28 and TRBJ2-3, with D unclear. V was pared by 1 base and J by 4 bases, with 12 bases between. The CDR3 has 15 amino acids. Germline CDR1 reads MDHEN; CDR2 reads SYDVKM. The CDR3 sequence is CASSLLGVVADTQYF. The CDR3 coding sequence is TGTGCCAGCAGTTTATTGGGTGTTGTGGCAGATACGCAGTATTTT.

The V gene is TRBV10-1, the J gene TRBJ2-3; 8 nucleotides match TRBD1. The CDR3 is 13 amino acids. Germline V gives CDR1 WNHNN, CDR2 SYGVQD (reference sequence). V lost 5 bases to trimming and J lost 5 bases; unmatched junction nucleotides: 3. The CDR3 region is CASSLGQGDTQYF. DNA of the CDR3: TGCGCCAGCAGTCTCGGACAGGGAGATACGCAGTATTTT.

The chain couples TRBV7-9 to TRBJ1-1, with 10 bases lining up with TRBD1. Losses at the gene ends were 3 bases for V and 9 bases for J; bases not matched to a gene: 4. The length of the CDR3 is 13 residues. Germline assignment: CDR1 SEHNR and CDR2 FQNEAQ (reference sequence). The DNA of the CDR3 is TGTGCCAGCAGCTTCCGGGACAGGGGACAAGCTTTCTTT. Amino acid sequence: CASSFRDRGQAFF.

V and J are TRBV15 and TRBJ2-2; D may be TRBD1 (6 bases). Per germline, CDR1 LNHNV and CDR2 YYDKDF (reference sequence). The CDR3 is 15 residues long. V gave up 8 bases and J gave up 5 bases, with 18 bases separating them. CDR3 sequence (DNA): TGTGCCACCTCCTCCAGGACAGCACATACCGGGGAGCTGTTTTTT. Translated, it gives CATSSRTAHTGELFF.

On this clone: The same CDR3 arises from other DNA sequences in this sample as well. The rearrangement joins TRBV20-1 to TRBJ2-3; D gene ambiguous. V lost 1 base and J lost 6, with 5 bases in between. CDR1 DFQATT and CDR2 SNEGSKA come from the germline V gene (reference sequence). The CDR3 is 11 amino acids. The CDR3 loop is CSARVVDTQYF. The CDR3, as DNA: TGCAGTGCTAGAGTCGTGGATACGCAGTATTTT.

The chain recombines TRBV27 with TRBJ2-1; D unclear. The CDR3 spans 16 residues. The V end lost 5 bases, the J end lost 2 bases, and 16 bases lay between the germline ends. From germline, CDR1 is MNHEY and CDR2 SMNVEV (reference sequence). This chain's CDR3 is CASSPRTRSPYNEQFF. The CDR3 DNA is TGTGCCAGCAGTCCCCGCACTCGATCGCCCTACAATGAGCAGTTCTTC.